This T cell receptor beta chain was identified during a study of cytomegalovirus exposure and HLA in healthy donors. 13 Jbeta primers and 60 Vbeta primers were used for the PCR. Assay used: immunoSEQ multiplex PCR; TCRdb lists only in-frame clones, some missing. The profile shows 150,000 or so clones, roughly 9.8% of them singletons. From germline, CDR1 is SGDLS and CDR2 YYNGEE. The ends lost 3 bases at V and 3 bases at J; junction bases unmatched: 6. This CDR3 contains 15 residues. The rearrangement links TRBV9 to TRBJ1-2; 9 nucleotides match TRBD1. The specimen was PBMCs. This receptor was obtained from a man in his fifties or sixties in good health and CMV-seronegative. Written as DNA, the CDR3 is TGTGCCAGCAGCGACAGGGGGCGAGGAGACTATGGCTACACCTTC. Translated: CASSDRGRGDYGYTF.